The 15 T cell receptor beta chains reported below all come from one sample, sequenced in a study of T cell clonality in common variable immunodeficiency. Sequencing used immunoSEQ multiplex PCR; TCRdb keeps in-frame clones, though not all of them. Listed for the sample are about 40,000 clones, none seen a single time. Sample: peripheral blood mononuclear cells. All receptors come from a person aged 18 to 69 in good health.

This clone was counted many times. The read finishes 3 residues shy of the CDR3 end, and the germline J gene is used to complete it. This sequence joins TRBV10-1 and TRBJ2-2, with 12 bases aligning to TRBD2. The CDR3 is 14 residues long. Germline CDR1 and CDR2: WNHNN and SYGVQD (reference sequence). The V gene end was trimmed by 11 bases and the J gene end by 6 bases; junction bases not matched to a gene: 7. The CDR3 is CAGSTSGRSGELFF. The CDR3 DNA, read in part, is TGCGCCGGCTCTACTAGCGGGAGGTCCGGGGAG.

This clone is termed medium-sized. The read ends 3 residues early relative to the CDR3; the germline J gene fills the gap. The V and J genes are TRBV20-1 and TRBJ2-3, with 7 bases aligning to TRBD2. The germline V gene has CDR1 DFQATT and CDR2 SNEGSKA (reference sequence). Trimming cost V 1 base and J 5 bases; bases outside gene matches: 3. The CDR3 totals 13 residues. The DNA read from the CDR3 is TGCAGTGCTAGAGTTCCTAGCGGAGATACG. It encodes CSARVPSGDT. The whole CDR3 protein is CSARVPSGDTQYF.

This CDR3 reads CASSPQGSGNQPQHF. CDR3 DNA (partial): TGTGCCAGCAGCCCACAGGGTAGTGGCAATCAGCCC. The chain links TRBV7-9 to TRBJ1-5; possible D gene TRBD1, 6 bases. The read terminates 3 residues before the CDR3 end, so the remaining end is supplied by the germline J gene. Trimming left V 5 bases short and J 2 bases short, with 13 bases between. Germline loops: CDR1 SEHNR, CDR2 FQNEAQ (reference sequence). CDR3 length: 15 amino acids.

This clone has ten or more counts. Read data end 3 residues before the CDR3 end; the end is taken from the germline J gene. This chain links TRBV7-2 with TRBJ2-1; no firm D call. Germline V gene lookup returns CDR1 SGHTA and CDR2 FQGNSA. Trimming left V 0 bases short and J 6 bases short, with 6 bases between. The CDR3 loop spans 13 amino acids. The sequenced CDR3 bases are TGTGCCAGCAGCTTAGCGGTTAGCAATGAG. The encoded protein is CASSLAVSNE. The entire CDR3 is CASSLAVSNEQFF. Based on the CDR3 plus reference TRBV7-2 and TRBJ2-1, the full variable domain is GAGVSQSPSNKVTEKGKDVELRCDPISGHTALYWYRQSLGQGLEFLIYFQGNSAPDKSGLPSDRFSAERTGGSVSTLTIQRTQQEDSAVYLCASSLAVSNEQFFGPGTRLTVL.

This clone was seen many times. The read is 3 residues too short to cover the CDR3 end, so that end is filled in from the germline J gene. This chain uses TRBV18 with TRBJ2-3; perhaps TRBD1 as D (6 bases). Trimming removed 3 bases from V and 5 bases from J, with 12 bases in between. Germline V gives CDR1 KGHSH, CDR2 LQKENI. The CDR3 contains 14 residues. CDR3 sequence reads: CASSPAGAGDTQYF. Partial CDR3 DNA: TGTGCCAGCTCACCGGCAGGGGCGGGAGATACG.

This clone was detected ten times or more. The CDR3 goes on 3 residues after the read ends, and that part is filled in from the germline J gene. The chain uses TRBV20-1 and TRBJ2-1, with TRBD2 identical over 13 bases. In germline, CDR1 is DFQATT, CDR2 SNEGSKA (reference sequence). V was clipped by 2 bases and J by 7 bases; unmatched bases: 5. This CDR3 is built from 15 residues. The CDR3 bases that were read are TGCAGTGCTAGATCCCCGGGACTAGCGGGGAATGAG. This translates into CSARSPGLAGNE. The CDR3 as a whole reads CSARSPGLAGNEQFF.

In this sample, this clone turned up many times. The read terminates 3 residues ahead of where the CDR3 ends, so the germline J gene completes it. The chain carries TRBV19 and TRBJ1-2; 7 bases line up with TRBD1. CDR3 length: 14 residues. The germline CDR1 and CDR2 sequences are LNHDA and SQIVND (reference sequence). The CDR3 DNA, read in part, is TGTGCCAGTGATCCTGGAGACAGGGAGGGGGGC. It encodes CASDPGDREGG. The CDR3 in its entirety is CASDPGDREGGYTF.

Many counts were recorded for this clone. The read gets to within 3 residues of the CDR3 end, and the germline J gene fills in the rest. V is TRBV4-2 and J is TRBJ2-5, with 9 bases aligning to TRBD2. V shed 3 bases and J 5 bases; nucleotides not matched to a gene: 13. The CDR3 is 17 amino acids. Germline CDR1 reads LGHNA; CDR2 reads YNFKEQ. Here the CDR3 reads CASSQVPLAGRLETQYF. The CDR3 DNA, read in part, is TGTGCCAGCAGCCAGGTCCCTCTAGCGGGAAGGCTGGAGACC.

This clone occurred many times. The read falls 3 residues short of the CDR3 end, and the missing part is taken from the germline J gene. The chain links TRBV20-1 to TRBJ2-2; the D is unclear. Trimming shortened V by 0 bases and J by 5 bases, and 7 bases separated the two germline ends. Germline CDR1 DFQATT, CDR2 SNEGSKA (reference sequence). The CDR3 loop spans 13 amino acids. CDR3 bases read: TGCAGTGCTAGAGATCCAATGACCGGGGAG. Amino acids: CSARDPMTGE. In full, the CDR3 reads CSARDPMTGELFF.

This clone was observed at least ten times. The observed sequence ends 3 residues before the CDR3 terminus, with the missing tail filled in from the germline J gene. V and J are TRBV5-1 and TRBJ2-5; D remains unclear. Germline assignment: CDR1 SGHRS and CDR2 YFSETQ. The CDR3 extends over 13 amino acids. Trimming took off 7 bases at V and 7 bases at J, with 17 bases between the two ends. CDR3 DNA (partial): TGCGCCAGCTTCGTCAGGAAGGAAGCGACC. Translating gives CASFVRKEAT. The full CDR3 sequence reads CASFVRKEATQYF. Combining the CDR3 with reference TRBV5-1 and TRBJ2-5 gives the whole variable domain KAGVTQTPRYLIKTRGQQVTLSCSPISGHRSVSWYQQTPGQGLQFLFEYFSETQRNKGNFPGRFSGRQFSNSRSEMNVSTLELGDSALYLCASFVRKEATQYFGPGTRLLVL.

This clone was seen repeatedly, ten times or more. The read stops 3 residues short of the end of the CDR3; the missing end is completed from the germline J gene. This chain uses TRBV5-1 with TRBJ1-1; TRBD1 might be the D (5 bases). The CDR3 covers 14 residues. CDR1 SGHRS and CDR2 YFSETQ come from the germline V gene. V lost 4 bases and J 4 bases, leaving 14 bases between the germline ends. CDR3 bases read: TGCGCCAGCAGCCCCACCAGGAGGGGCACTGAA. Its translation is CASSPTRRGTE. The complete CDR3 reads CASSPTRRGTEAFF.

This clone was detected ten times or more. The DNA ends 3 residues before the CDR3 does, and the rest of the CDR3 is filled in from the germline J gene. This sequence joins TRBV7-8 and TRBJ1-2; the match to TRBD1 covers 8 bases. The V gene end was trimmed by 1 base and the J gene end by 6 bases; junction bases not matched to a gene: 7. Germline V lookup: CDR1 SGHVS, CDR2 FQNEAQ. CDR3 size: 15 residues. CDR3 DNA (partial): TGTGCCAGCAGCTTAGTGCCTGGACAGGGCAATGGC. Encoded protein: CASSLVPGQGNG. The full CDR3 protein reads CASSLVPGQGNGYTF.

Ten or more counts support this clone. The read stops 3 residues short of the end of the CDR3; the missing end is completed from the germline J gene. This chain links TRBV20-1 with TRBJ2-7, with TRBD2 matching over 13 bases. CDR3 length: 14 amino acids. Germline V lookup: CDR1 DFQATT, CDR2 SNEGSKA (reference sequence). The junction had 3 bases not matched to a gene; V was cut back by 1 base and J by 6 bases. This chain's CDR3 is CSARATSGGSEQYF. The sequenced CDR3 bases are TGCAGTGCTAGAGCGACTAGCGGGGGGAGCGAG.

This clone was observed at least ten times. The read gets to within 3 residues of the CDR3 end, and the germline J gene fills in the rest. The genes are TRBV5-5 and TRBJ1-2; D unresolved. The V end was cut by 3 bases, the J end by 0 bases, with 6 bases between. Looked up from germline, CDR1 is SGHKS and CDR2 is YYEKEE (reference sequence). This CDR3 has 13 residues. The CDR3 DNA, read in part, is TGTGCCAGCAGCTCCGACTCTAACTATGGC. It yields the protein CASSSDSNYG. The full CDR3 reads CASSSDSNYGYTF. The entire variable domain, with the rest obtained from reference TRBV5-5 and TRBJ1-2, is as follows: DAGVTQSPTHLIKTRGQQVTLRCSPISGHKSVSWYQQVLGQGPQFIFQYYEKEERGRGNFPDRFSARQFPNYSSELNVNALLLGDSALYLCASSSDSNYGYTFGSGTRLTVV.

This clone was recorded at least ten times. The read falls 3 residues short of the CDR3 end, and the missing part is taken from the germline J gene. The chain recombines TRBV5-1 with TRBJ2-3, with D possibly matching TRBD1 (5 bases). The germline CDR1 and CDR2 sequences are SGHRS and YFSETQ. Trimming removed 0 bases at V and 4 bases at J, with 12 bases between. This CDR3 region has 15 residues. CDR3 in amino acids: CASSLGQKGADTQYF. The sequenced CDR3 bases are TGCGCCAGCAGCTTGGGGCAGAAAGGGGCAGATACG. Supplemented by reference TRBV5-1 and TRBJ2-3, the full variable domain reads KAGVTQTPRYLIKTRGQQVTLSCSPISGHRSVSWYQQTPGQGLQFLFEYFSETQRNKGNFPGRFSGRQFSNSRSEMNVSTLELGDSALYLCASSLGQKGADTQYFGPGTRLTVL.